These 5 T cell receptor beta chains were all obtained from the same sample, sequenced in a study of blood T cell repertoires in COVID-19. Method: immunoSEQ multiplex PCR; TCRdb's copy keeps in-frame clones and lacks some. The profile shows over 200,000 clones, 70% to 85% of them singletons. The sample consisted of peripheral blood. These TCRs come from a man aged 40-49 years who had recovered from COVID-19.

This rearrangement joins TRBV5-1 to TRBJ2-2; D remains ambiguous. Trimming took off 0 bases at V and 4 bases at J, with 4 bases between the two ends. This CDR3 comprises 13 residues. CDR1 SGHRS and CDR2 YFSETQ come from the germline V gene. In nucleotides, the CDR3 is TGCGCCAGCAGCTTGGCCCTCACCGGGGAGCTGTTTTTT. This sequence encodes CASSLALTGELFF.

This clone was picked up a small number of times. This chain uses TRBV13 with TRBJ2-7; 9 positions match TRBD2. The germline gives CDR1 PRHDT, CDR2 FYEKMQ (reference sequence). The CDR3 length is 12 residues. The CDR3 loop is CASSFGTSFLRV. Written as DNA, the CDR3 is TGTGCCAGCAGCTTCGGGACTAGCTTTCTTAGAGTC.

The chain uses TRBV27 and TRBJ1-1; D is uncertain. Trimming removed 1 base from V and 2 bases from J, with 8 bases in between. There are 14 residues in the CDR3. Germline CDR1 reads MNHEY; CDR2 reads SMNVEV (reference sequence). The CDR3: CASSLLRGNTEAFF. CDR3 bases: TGTGCCAGCAGTTTATTGCGGGGTAACACTGAAGCTTTCTTT.

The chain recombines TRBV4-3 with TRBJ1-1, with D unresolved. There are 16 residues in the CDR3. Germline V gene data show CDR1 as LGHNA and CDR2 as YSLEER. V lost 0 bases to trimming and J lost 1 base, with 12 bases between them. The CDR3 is CASSQDLAVGNTEAFF. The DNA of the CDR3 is TGCGCCAGCAGCCAAGATTTGGCGGTGGGGAACACTGAAGCTTTCTTT.

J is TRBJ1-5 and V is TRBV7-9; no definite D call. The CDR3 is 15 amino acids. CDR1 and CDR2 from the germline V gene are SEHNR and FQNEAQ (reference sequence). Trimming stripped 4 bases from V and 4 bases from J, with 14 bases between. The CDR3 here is CASSSGGGINQPQHF. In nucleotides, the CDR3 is TGTGCCAGCAGCTCGGGCGGAGGGATAAATCAGCCCCAGCATTTT. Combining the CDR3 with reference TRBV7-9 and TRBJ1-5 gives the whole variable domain DTGVSQNPRHKITKRGQNVTFRCDPISEHNRLYWYRQTLGQGPEFLTYFQNEAQLEKSRLLSDRFSAERPKGSFSTLEIQRTEQGDSAMYLCASSSGGGINQPQHFGDGTRLSIL.